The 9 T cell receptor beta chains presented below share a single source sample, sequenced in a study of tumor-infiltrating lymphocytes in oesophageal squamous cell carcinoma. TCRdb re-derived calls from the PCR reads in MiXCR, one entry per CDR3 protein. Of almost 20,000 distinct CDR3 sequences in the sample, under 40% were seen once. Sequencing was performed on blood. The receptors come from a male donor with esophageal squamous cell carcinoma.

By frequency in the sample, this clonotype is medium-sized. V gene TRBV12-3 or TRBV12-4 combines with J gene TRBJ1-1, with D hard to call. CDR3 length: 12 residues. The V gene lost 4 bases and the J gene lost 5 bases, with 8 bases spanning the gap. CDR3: CASSSGGTEAFF. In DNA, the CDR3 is TGTGCCAGCAGTTCGGGTGGAACTGAAGCTTTCTTT.

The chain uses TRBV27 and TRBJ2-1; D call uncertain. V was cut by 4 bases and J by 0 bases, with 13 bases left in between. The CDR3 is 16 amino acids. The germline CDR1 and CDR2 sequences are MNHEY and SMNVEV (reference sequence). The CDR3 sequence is CASSSGIISSYNEQFF. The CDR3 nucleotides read TGTGCCAGCAGTTCTGGGATCATTAGCTCCTACAATGAGCAGTTCTTC.

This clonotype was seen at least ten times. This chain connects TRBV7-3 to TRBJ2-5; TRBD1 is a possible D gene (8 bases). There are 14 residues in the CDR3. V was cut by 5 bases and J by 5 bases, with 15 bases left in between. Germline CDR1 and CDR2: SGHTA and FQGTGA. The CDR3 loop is CASSPRGRGETQYF. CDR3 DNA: TGTGCCAGCAGCCCCAGGGGGCGGGGGGAGACCCAGTACTTC.

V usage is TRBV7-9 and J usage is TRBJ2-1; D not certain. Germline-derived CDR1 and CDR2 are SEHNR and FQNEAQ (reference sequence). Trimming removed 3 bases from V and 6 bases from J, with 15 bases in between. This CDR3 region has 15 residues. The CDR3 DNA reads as TGTGCCAGCAGCTTTTCGAGCACCCTGAGCAATGAGCAGTTCTTC. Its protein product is CASSFSSTLSNEQFF.

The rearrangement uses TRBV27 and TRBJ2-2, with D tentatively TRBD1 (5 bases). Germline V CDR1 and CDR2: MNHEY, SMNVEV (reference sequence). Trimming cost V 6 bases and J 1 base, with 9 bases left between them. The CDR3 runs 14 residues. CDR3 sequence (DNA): TGTGCCAGCAGCTGGACACAGAACACCGGGGAGCTGTTTTTT. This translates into CASSWTQNTGELFF.

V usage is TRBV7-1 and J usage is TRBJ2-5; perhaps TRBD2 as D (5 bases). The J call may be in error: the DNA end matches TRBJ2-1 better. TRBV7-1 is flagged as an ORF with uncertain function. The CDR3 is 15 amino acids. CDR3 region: CASSSGRLSSNEQFF. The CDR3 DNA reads TGTGCCAGCAGCTCTGGGCGACTAAGCTCCAATGAGCAGTTCTTC.

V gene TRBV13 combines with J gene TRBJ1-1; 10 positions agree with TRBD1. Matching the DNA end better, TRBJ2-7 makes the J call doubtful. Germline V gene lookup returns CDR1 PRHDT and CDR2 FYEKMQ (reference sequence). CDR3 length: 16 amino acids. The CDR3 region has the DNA TGTGCCAGCAGCTTAGACCCGGGACAGGGGACGGTCGAGCAGTACTTC. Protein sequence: CASSLDPGQGTVEQYF.

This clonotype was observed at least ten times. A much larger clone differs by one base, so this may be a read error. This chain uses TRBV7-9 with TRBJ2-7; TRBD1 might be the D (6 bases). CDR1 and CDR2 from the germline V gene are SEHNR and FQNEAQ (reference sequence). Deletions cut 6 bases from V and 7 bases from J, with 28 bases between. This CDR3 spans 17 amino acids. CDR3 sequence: CASSHLNTGLTANEQYF. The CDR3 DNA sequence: TGTGCCAGCAGTCACCTGAACACAGGGCTAACTGCCAATGAGCAGTACTTC.

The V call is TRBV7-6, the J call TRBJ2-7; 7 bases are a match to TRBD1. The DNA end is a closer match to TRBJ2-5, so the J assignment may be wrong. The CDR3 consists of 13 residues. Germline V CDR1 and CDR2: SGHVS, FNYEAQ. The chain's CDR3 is CASRPSGGETQYF. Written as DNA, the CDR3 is TGTGCCAGTAGACCCTCAGGGGGAGAGACCCAGTACTTC.